This T cell receptor (beta chain) was recorded in a study of blood T cell repertoires in COVID-19. Assay: immunoSEQ multiplex PCR; the TCRdb copy retains only in-frame clones and omits some. The data show 490,000 or so clones, with 75% to 90% seen just once and 8% to 9.5% held by the top ten. V was trimmed by 1 base and J by 0 bases, leaving 10 bases between them. There are 16 residues in the CDR3. Germline V lookup: CDR1 SGHTA, CDR2 FQGNSA. V usage is TRBV7-2 and J usage is TRBJ1-3; D is unclear. The material sequenced was PBMCs or T cells enriched from blood (not recorded which). The sequence came from a woman aged 55-70 years who had recovered from COVID-19. The CDR3 here is CASSLGSGFSGNTIYF. The CDR3 coding sequence is TGTGCCAGCAGCTTAGGTTCGGGGTTCTCTGGAAACACCATATATTTT.